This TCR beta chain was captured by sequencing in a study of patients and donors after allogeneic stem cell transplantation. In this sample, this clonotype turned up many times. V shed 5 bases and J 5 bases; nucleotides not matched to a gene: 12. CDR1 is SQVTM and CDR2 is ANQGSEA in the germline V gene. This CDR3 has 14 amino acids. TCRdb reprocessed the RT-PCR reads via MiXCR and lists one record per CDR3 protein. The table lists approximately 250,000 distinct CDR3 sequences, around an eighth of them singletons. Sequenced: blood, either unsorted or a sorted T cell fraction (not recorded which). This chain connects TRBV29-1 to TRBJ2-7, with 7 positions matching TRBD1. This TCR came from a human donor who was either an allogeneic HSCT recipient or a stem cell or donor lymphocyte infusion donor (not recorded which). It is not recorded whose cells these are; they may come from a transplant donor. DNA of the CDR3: TGCAGCGTTCCACCGGAGAGACAGGGCGACGAGCAGTACTTC. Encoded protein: CSVPPERQGDEQYF.